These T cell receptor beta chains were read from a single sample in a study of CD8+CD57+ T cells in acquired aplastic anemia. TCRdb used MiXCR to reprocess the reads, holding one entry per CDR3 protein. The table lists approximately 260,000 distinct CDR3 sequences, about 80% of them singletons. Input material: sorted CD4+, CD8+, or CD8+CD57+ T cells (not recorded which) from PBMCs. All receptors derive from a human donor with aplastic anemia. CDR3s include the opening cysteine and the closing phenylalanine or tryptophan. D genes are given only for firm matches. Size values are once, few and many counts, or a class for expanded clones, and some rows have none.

CDR3aa: CARSFRACPQTHYF
CDR3nt: TGTGCTCGCAGCTTCCGGGCTTGTCCACAGACGCATTATTTT
d_gene: -
abundance: -
j_gene: TRBJ2-3
v_gene: TRBV7-2

CDR3aa: CASSVVADTQYF
CDR3nt: TGTGCCAGCAGCGTAGTTGCAGATACGCAGTATTTT
d_gene: -
abundance: -
j_gene: TRBJ2-3
v_gene: TRBV7-8

CDR3aa: CASSVAGGHDTQF
CDR3nt: TGTGCCAGCAGCGTAGCGGGAGGTCATGATACGCAGTTT
d_gene: TRBD2
abundance: -
j_gene: TRBJ2-3
v_gene: TRBV7-8

CDR3aa: CASRPTRGHETQYF
CDR3nt: TGTGCCAGCAGACCTACCCGGGGACACGAGACCCAGTACTTC
d_gene: -
abundance: -
j_gene: TRBJ2-5
v_gene: TRBV7-2

CDR3aa: CASSDGGTDTPHFF
CDR3nt: TGTGCCAGCAGCGACGGGGGCACAGATACGCCGCATTTTTTT
d_gene: -
abundance: -
j_gene: TRBJ2-3
v_gene: TRBV7-8

CDR3aa: CASSVGLTAQYF
CDR3nt: TGTGCCAGCAGCGTAGGTCTGACAGCGCAGTATTTT
d_gene: -
abundance: few
j_gene: TRBJ2-3
v_gene: TRBV11-3

CDR3aa: CASSLTGGDAYNEQFF
CDR3nt: TGTGCCAGCAGCTTAACGGGCGGGGACGCCTACAATGAGCAGTTCTTC
d_gene: -
abundance: few
j_gene: TRBJ2-1
v_gene: TRBV7-8

CDR3aa: CSAVPTGSEAFF
CDR3nt: TGCAGCGCTGTGCCTACAGGGTCTGAAGCTTTCTTT
d_gene: -
abundance: -
j_gene: TRBJ1-1
v_gene: TRBV29-1

CDR3aa: CASSPNRGRGYEQYF
CDR3nt: TGTGCCAGCAGCCCGAACAGGGGGCGAGGCTACGAGCAGTACTTC
d_gene: TRBD1
abundance: -
j_gene: TRBJ2-7
v_gene: TRBV11-2

CDR3aa: CASSLRGIENSPLHF
CDR3nt: TGTGCCAGCAGTTTACGAGGTATCGAAAATTCACCCCTCCACTTT
d_gene: -
abundance: once
j_gene: TRBJ1-6
v_gene: TRBV12-3/TRBV12-4

CDR3aa: CASSWADGQKFRPYF
CDR3nt: TGTGCCAGCTCCTGGGCGGATGGGCAGAAATTCAGGCCATACTTC
d_gene: -
abundance: -
j_gene: TRBJ2-5
v_gene: TRBV7-9

CDR3aa: CASSQGGGPDQDEQFF
CDR3nt: TGTGCCAGCAGCCAGGGGGGAGGACCCGATCAGGATGAGCAGTTCTTC
d_gene: -
abundance: few
j_gene: TRBJ2-1
v_gene: TRBV7-8

CDR3aa: CASSIACDAHNLQFF
CDR3nt: TGTGCCAGCAGCATAGCTTGCGATGCGCACAATTTGCAGTTCTTC
d_gene: -
abundance: -
j_gene: TRBJ2-1
v_gene: TRBV9

CDR3aa: CASSLQDWPDTQYF
CDR3nt: TGTGCCAGCAGCTTACAGGACTGGCCAGATACGCAGTATTTT
d_gene: -
abundance: -
j_gene: TRBJ2-3
v_gene: TRBV24-1

CDR3aa: CASSSGQRSTDTQYF
CDR3nt: TGTGCCAGCAGCTCGGGACAGAGAAGCACAGATACGCAGTATTTT
d_gene: TRBD1
abundance: many
j_gene: TRBJ2-3
v_gene: TRBV7-2

CDR3aa: CASNKDRGTDTQYF
CDR3nt: TGTGCCAGCAACAAAGACCGGGGCACAGATACGCAGTATTTT
d_gene: -
abundance: -
j_gene: TRBJ2-3
v_gene: TRBV6-1

CDR3aa: CASRVGGAHAQQFF
CDR3nt: TGTGCCAGCAGGGTCGGGGGCGCACATGCTCAGCAGTTTTTT
d_gene: -
abundance: -
j_gene: TRBJ2-3
v_gene: TRBV2

CDR3aa: CASSATLGAYEQYF
CDR3nt: TGTGCCAGCAGCGCCACCTTAGGGGCCTACGAGCAGTACTTC
d_gene: -
abundance: -
j_gene: TRBJ2-7
v_gene: TRBV19

CDR3aa: CASSLVGRSSPLHF
CDR3nt: TGCGCCAGCAGCTTGGTAGGAAGGAGTTCACCCCTCCACTTT
d_gene: -
abundance: -
j_gene: TRBJ1-6
v_gene: TRBV5-1

CDR3aa: CASSLTGGGDNCYLHF
CDR3nt: TGTGCCAGCAGCTTGACAGGGGGCGGCGACAATTGCTACCTCCACTTT
d_gene: TRBD1
abundance: -
j_gene: TRBJ1-6
v_gene: TRBV7-2

CDR3aa: CASSIGGPVEPQHF
CDR3nt: TGTGCCAGTAGTATAGGCGGACCAGTGGAGCCCCAGCATTTT
d_gene: -
abundance: -
j_gene: TRBJ1-5
v_gene: TRBV19

CDR3aa: CASSQQGATTDTQYF
CDR3nt: TGTGCCAGCAGTCAACAGGGGGCCACAACAGATACGCAGTATTTT
d_gene: TRBD1
abundance: -
j_gene: TRBJ2-3
v_gene: TRBV12-3/TRBV12-4

CDR3aa: CASSLAGSSGANVVLTF
CDR3nt: TGTGCCAGCAGCTTAGCGGGGAGCTCCGGGGCCAACGTCGTCCTGACTTTC
d_gene: -
abundance: -
j_gene: TRBJ2-6
v_gene: TRBV7-9

CDR3aa: CASSSSVRGWGQPQHF
CDR3nt: TGTGCCAGTAGTTCAAGCGTGAGGGGCTGGGGTCAGCCCCAGCATTTT
d_gene: -
abundance: once
j_gene: TRBJ1-5
v_gene: TRBV19

CDR3aa: CASSLGPLYYEQYF
CDR3nt: TGTGCCAGCAGCTTAGGGCCCCTCTACTACGAGCAGTACTTC
d_gene: -
abundance: -
j_gene: TRBJ2-7
v_gene: TRBV7-6

CDR3aa: CASSPHGKQGDTQF
CDR3nt: TGTGCCAGCAGCCCACACGGGAAGCAAGGAGACACCCAGTTC
d_gene: -
abundance: -
j_gene: TRBJ2-5
v_gene: TRBV7-3

CDR3aa: CASSIAGGAYKEYFF
CDR3nt: TGTGCCAGTAGCATAGCGGGCGGAGCCTATAAGGAGTATTTCTTC
d_gene: TRBD2
abundance: -
j_gene: TRBJ2-1
v_gene: TRBV7-8

CDR3aa: CASSYVGSGGAFF
CDR3nt: TGTGCCAGCAGTTACGTCGGGTCTGGGGGAGCTTTCTTT
d_gene: -
abundance: -
j_gene: TRBJ1-1
v_gene: TRBV9

CDR3aa: CASSLGGGADYDDQFF
CDR3nt: TGTGCCAGCAGCTTGGGAGGGGGCGCCGACTATGACGACCAGTTCTTC
d_gene: -
abundance: -
j_gene: TRBJ2-1
v_gene: TRBV7-2

CDR3aa: CASSGQGSNQPQHF
CDR3nt: TGTGCCAGCAGCGGACAGGGGTCCAATCAGCCCCAGCATTTT
d_gene: TRBD1
abundance: few
j_gene: TRBJ1-5
v_gene: TRBV2

CDR3aa: CANSGSGNTIYF
CDR3nt: TGTGCCAACTCAGGGTCAGGAAACACCATATATTTT
d_gene: -
abundance: -
j_gene: TRBJ1-3
v_gene: TRBV10-3

CDR3aa: CASGATVTDTQYF
CDR3nt: TGTGCTAGTGGGGCGACGGTCACAGATACGCAGTATTTT
d_gene: -
abundance: -
j_gene: TRBJ2-3
v_gene: TRBV12-5

CDR3aa: CSVAKGSDSNQPQHF
CDR3nt: TGCAGCGTTGCTAAGGGGAGTGATAGCAATCAGCCCCAGCATTTT
d_gene: -
abundance: -
j_gene: TRBJ1-5
v_gene: TRBV29-1

CDR3aa: CAISIADRELNEQFF
CDR3nt: TGTGCCATCAGTATTGCGGACAGGGAATTAAATGAGCAGTTCTTC
d_gene: TRBD1
abundance: once
j_gene: TRBJ2-1
v_gene: TRBV10-3

CDR3aa: CASSLVGGGYNEQFF
CDR3nt: TGTGCCAGCAGCTTAGTTGGGGGGGGCTACAACGAGCAGTTCTTC
d_gene: -
abundance: -
j_gene: TRBJ2-1
v_gene: TRBV7-9

CDR3aa: CASSSSGTWGETWF
CDR3nt: TGTGCCAGCAGCTCTAGCGGGACTTGGGGAGAGACCTGGTTT
d_gene: TRBD2
abundance: -
j_gene: TRBJ2-3
v_gene: TRBV7-3

CDR3aa: CASSLGTDTSWADVLTF
CDR3nt: TGTGCCAGCAGCCTAGGGACGGATACGTCGTGGGCTGACGTCCTGACTTTC
d_gene: -
abundance: -
j_gene: TRBJ2-6
v_gene: TRBV9

CDR3aa: CCASGGSDQDTQYF
CDR3nt: TGTTGTGCCAGCGGGGGCAGCGACCAAGATACCCAGTATTTT
d_gene: TRBD2
abundance: -
j_gene: TRBJ2-3
v_gene: TRBV15

CDR3aa: CASSGAGKSTDTQYF
CDR3nt: TGTGCCAGCAGCGGAGCGGGGAAGAGCACAGATACGCAGTATTTT
d_gene: TRBD2
abundance: -
j_gene: TRBJ2-3
v_gene: TRBV9

CDR3aa: CSVGWRNTGELFF
CDR3nt: TGCAGCGTTGGCTGGCGAAACACCGGGGAGCTGTTTTTT
d_gene: -
abundance: -
j_gene: TRBJ2-2
v_gene: TRBV29-1

CDR3aa: CASSIGQGNYNEQFF
CDR3nt: TGCGCCAGCAGCATCGGACAGGGGAACTACAATGAGCAGTTCTTC
d_gene: TRBD1
abundance: -
j_gene: TRBJ2-1
v_gene: TRBV5-1

CDR3aa: CATSRAGEPDTQYF
CDR3nt: TGTGCCACCAGCAGAGCCGGCGAGCCCGATACCCAGTACTTC
d_gene: -
abundance: few
j_gene: TRBJ2-5
v_gene: TRBV15

CDR3aa: CASSWTSGNTGELFF
CDR3nt: TGTGCCAGCAGCTGGACTAGCGGGAACACCGGGGAGCTGTTTTTT
d_gene: TRBD2
abundance: -
j_gene: TRBJ2-2
v_gene: TRBV11-3

CDR3aa: CASGDGSTQTPYFF
CDR3nt: TGTGCCAGCGGCGACGGCAGCACGCAAACGCCGTATTTTTTC
d_gene: -
abundance: -
j_gene: TRBJ2-5
v_gene: TRBV2

CDR3aa: CASSRQGDTVVHRQHF
CDR3nt: TGTGCCAGCTCAAGACAGGGGGACACCGTTGTTCACCGCCAGCATTTT
d_gene: TRBD1
abundance: -
j_gene: TRBJ1-5
v_gene: TRBV7-8